Listed here are 30 T cell receptor beta chains from one sample, sequenced in a study of OX40 agonist ivuxolimab in advanced cancers. The method was immunoSEQ multiplex PCR; TCRdb's version includes in-frame clones alone and lacks a portion of them. The table shows tens of thousands of clones, with approximately 90% occurring only once. Sequences were derived from CD4+ or CD8+ T cells sorted from blood, sampled in a trial of the OX40 agonist ivuxolimab. The receptor set was obtained from an adult with an advanced solid tumor such as melanoma, head and neck, liver or kidney cancer.

The chain combines TRBV6-5 with TRBJ1-5; TRBD1 might be the D (5 bases). Trimming removed 7 bases at V and 4 bases at J, with 11 bases between. In germline, CDR1 is MNHEY, CDR2 SVGAGI. The CDR3 loop spans 13 amino acids. This chain's CDR3 is CASKDSGNQPQHF. For the CDR3, the DNA is TGTGCCAGCAAAGACAGTGGGAATCAGCCCCAGCATTTT.

The DNA for the CDR3 is TGTGCCAGCAGTTTCGGGTTAGGGGGGGAGCAATCCTACGAGCAGTACTTC. Protein sequence: CASSFGLGGEQSYEQYF. The V call is TRBV27, the J call TRBJ2-7, with D maybe TRBD2 (7 bases). Deletions cut 3 bases from V and 1 base from J, with 19 bases between. The CDR3 covers 17 residues. Germline-derived CDR1 and CDR2 are MNHEY and SMNVEV (reference sequence).

The chain employs TRBV7-6 and TRBJ1-2; TRBD1 matches at 9 bases. CDR3 length equals 13 residues. Germline loops: CDR1 SGHVS, CDR2 FNYEAQ. Losses at the gene ends were 1 base for V and 6 bases for J; bases not matched to a gene: 0. The CDR3 DNA sequence: TGTGCCAGCAGCTTAGGACAGGGGGATGGCTACACCTTC. Amino acid sequence: CASSLGQGDGYTF.

This CDR3 reads CASSQDREKGTEAFF. DNA for the CDR3: TGCGCCAGCAGCCAAGACAGGGAGAAGGGCACTGAAGCTTTCTTT. The V gene is TRBV10-1, the J gene TRBJ1-1; 7 nucleotides match TRBD1. Germline CDR1 is WNHNN and CDR2 is SYGVQD (reference sequence). The CDR3 covers 15 residues. V trimming: 6 bases; J trimming: 4 bases; junction bases outside the gene matches: 11.

The count of this clone is one. The chain employs TRBV13 and TRBJ1-2; 10 bases map to TRBD1. The CDR3 totals 14 residues. Germline assignment: CDR1 PRHDT and CDR2 FYEKMQ (reference sequence). Trimming removed 5 bases from V and 8 bases from J; junction bases left unmatched: 8. The CDR3 is CASSTEDRGEGYTF. The CDR3 DNA sequence: TGTGCCAGCAGCACGGAGGACAGGGGGGAGGGCTACACCTTC.

CDR3: CASSWRGQALNTEAFF. CDR3 coding DNA: TGTGCCAGCAGCTGGAGGGGACAGGCTTTAAACACTGAAGCTTTCTTT. The chain is built from TRBV5-5 and TRBJ1-1, with 8 bases that match TRBD1. V lost 3 bases and J lost 2; bases outside the gene matches: 9. CDR3 length: 16 amino acids. Germline V gene lookup returns CDR1 SGHKS and CDR2 YYEKEE (reference sequence). Full variable domain (rest looked up from reference TRBV5-5 and TRBJ1-1): DAGVTQSPTHLIKTRGQQVTLRCSPISGHKSVSWYQQVLGQGPQFIFQYYEKEERGRGNFPDRFSARQFPNYSSELNVNALLLGDSALYLCASSWRGQALNTEAFFGQGTRLTVV.

V gene TRBV7-9 combines with J gene TRBJ2-1, with 8 bases aligning to TRBD1. This CDR3 region has 15 residues. V dropped 2 bases and J dropped 3; count of bases not matched to a gene: 3. Germline CDR1 SEHNR, CDR2 FQNEAQ (reference sequence). CDR3 residues: CASSLSGGNYNEQFF. The CDR3 DNA reads as TGTGCCAGCAGCTTATCAGGGGGCAACTACAATGAGCAGTTCTTC.

V and J are TRBV6-1 and TRBJ2-2; 7 bases agree with TRBD1. CDR3 length: 15 residues. Germline CDR1 MNHNS, CDR2 SASEGT. The V gene end was trimmed by 5 bases and the J gene end by 1 base; junction bases not matched to a gene: 4. The DNA of the CDR3 is TGTGCCAGCAGTACCCGGACAGGGAACACCGGGGAGCTGTTTTTT. Encoded protein: CASSTRTGNTGELFF.

V gene TRBV9 combines with J gene TRBJ1-2, with 7 bases matching TRBD1. The CDR3 consists of 17 residues. The germline V gene has CDR1 SGDLS and CDR2 YYNGEE. V lost 0 bases and J lost 3; bases outside the gene matches: 11. Here the CDR3 reads CASSVVKRQGLDYGYTF. CDR3 bases: TGTGCCAGCAGCGTAGTAAAGCGACAGGGCCTGGACTATGGCTACACCTTC. The whole variable domain, remainder taken from reference TRBV9 and TRBJ1-2, is DSGVTQTPKHLITATGQRVTLRCSPRSGDLSVYWYQQSLDQGLQFLIQYYNGEERAKGNILERFSAQQFPDLHSELNLSSLELGDSALYFCASSVVKRQGLDYGYTFGSGTRLTVV.

The rearrangement joins TRBV6-5 to TRBJ1-1; TRBD1 might be the D (6 bases). Trimming took off 5 bases at V and 1 base at J, with 14 bases between the two ends. This CDR3 has 15 residues. Germline V gene data show CDR1 as MNHEY and CDR2 as SVGAGI. DNA for the CDR3: TGTGCCAGCAGTCTCAGGGGATTAAGGAACACTGAAGCTTTCTTT. It translates to CASSLRGLRNTEAFF.

The V gene is TRBV6-1, the J gene TRBJ2-2, with 13 bases that match TRBD2. Trimming at V came to 0 bases and at J to 3 bases, leaving 4 bases not matched to a gene. The CDR3 is 18 amino acids. Germline V gives CDR1 MNHNS, CDR2 SASEGT. The CDR3 coding sequence is TGTGCCAGCAGTGAAGCAGGACTAGCGGGGGACTACACCGGGGAGCTGTTTTTT. Protein product: CASSEAGLAGDYTGELFF.

The chain uses TRBV7-8 and TRBJ1-2; weak D call: TRBD1 (6 bases). V was pared by 5 bases and J by 7 bases, with 17 bases between. Germline-derived CDR1 and CDR2 are SGHVS and FQNEAQ. The CDR3 is 14 residues long. The CDR3 DNA follows: TGTGCCAGCAGCCCCTTTTGGGGGGCCGGTGGCTACACCTTC. This translates into CASSPFWGAGGYTF.

This clone was seen once. V is TRBV6-1 and J is TRBJ2-7; D is ambiguous. The CDR3 runs 14 residues. Germline V gene sequence: CDR1 MNHNS, CDR2 SASEGT. The V end was cut by 5 bases, the J end by 1 base, with 12 bases between. The chain's CDR3 is CASSLEATSYEQYF. CDR3 nucleotide sequence: TGTGCCAGCAGTCTTGAGGCCACGTCCTACGAGCAGTACTTC.

The chain is built from TRBV5-5 and TRBJ2-7; a weak D match, TRBD1 (5 bases). This CDR3 region has 14 residues. CDR1 and CDR2 from the germline V gene are SGHKS and YYEKEE (reference sequence). Trimming removed 2 bases at V and 2 bases at J, with 11 bases between. The CDR3, as DNA: TGTGCCAGCAGCTTCGAGACAGCCACCTACGAGCAGTACTTC. It codes for CASSFETATYEQYF.

The CDR3 reads CASSAHRGVGNQPQHF. The CDR3 DNA is TGTGCCAGCAGTGCCCACAGGGGGGTTGGCAATCAGCCCCAGCATTTT. The chain employs TRBV6-1 and TRBJ1-5; 8 nucleotides match TRBD1. This CDR3 contains 16 residues. The J segment lost 2 bases and the V segment lost 4 bases, leaving 7 bases of the junction unmatched. Per the germline V gene, CDR1 is MNHNS and CDR2 is SASEGT.

This chain joins TRBV15 and TRBJ2-5; D possibly uses TRBD1 or TRBD2 (5 bases each). The CDR3 has 14 residues. V lost 0 bases and J 5 bases, leaving 10 bases between the germline ends. Germline loops: CDR1 LNHNV, CDR2 YYDKDF (reference sequence). CDR3 sequence (DNA): TGTGCCACCAGCAGAGATCTGGGGACCGAGACCCAGTACTTC. The encoded protein is CATSRDLGTETQYF.

The CDR3 loop reads CASSEAKPRETQYF. CDR3 nucleotide sequence: TGTGCCAGCAGTGAAGCAAAACCAAGGGAGACCCAGTACTTC. The rearrangement links TRBV6-1 to TRBJ2-5; no clear D. This CDR3 is 14 amino acids long. Per the germline V gene, CDR1 is MNHNS and CDR2 is SASEGT. Trimming shortened V by 0 bases and J by 5 bases, and 10 bases separated the two germline ends.

The chain carries TRBV9 and TRBJ2-7; TRBD2 agrees at 10 bases. The CDR3 loop spans 15 amino acids. Unmatched junction bases numbered 4, after V lost 0 bases and J lost 4 bases. CDR1 and CDR2 from the germline V gene are SGDLS and YYNGEE. CDR3 loop: CASSVAASGSYEQYF. The CDR3 nucleotides read TGTGCCAGCAGCGTAGCAGCTAGCGGGAGTTACGAGCAGTACTTC.

The gene calls are TRBV6-1 and TRBJ2-7; D is unresolved. CDR3 size: 16 residues. The germline gives CDR1 MNHNS, CDR2 SASEGT. Trimming removed 2 bases at V and 2 bases at J, with 16 bases between. CDR3 nucleotide sequence: TGTGCCAGCAGTGAAACAAGGGAAATAGGTACCTACGAGCAGTACTTC. This gives the protein CASSETREIGTYEQYF.

The rearrangement uses TRBV29-1 and TRBJ1-2, with 9 bases that match TRBD1. The trim removed 7 bases at V and 4 bases at J, leaving 7 bases unmatched. The CDR3 is 13 residues long. CDR1 and CDR2 from the germline V gene are SQVTM and ANQGSEA. This CDR3 is CSATGGSSYGYTF. As DNA, the CDR3 is TGCAGCGCTACAGGGGGCTCGAGCTATGGCTACACCTTC.

The V call is TRBV6-5, the J call TRBJ2-7; D is unresolved. From germline, CDR1 is MNHEY and CDR2 SVGAGI. There are 12 residues in the CDR3. With 5 bases removed from V and 0 bases from J, the gap between germline ends came to 5 bases. The CDR3 coding sequence is TGTGCCAGCAGTGAAAGCTCCTACGAGCAGTACTTC. This encodes CASSESSYEQYF.

V and J are TRBV5-1 and TRBJ2-7; the D call may be TRBD1 or TRBD2 (5 bases each). Trimming took 4 bases from V and 3 from J, leaving 11 bases between them. The CDR3 runs to 13 residues. Germline values: CDR1 SGHRS, CDR2 YFSETQ. The CDR3 DNA reads as TGCGCCAGCAGCCTTGGGACGGACTACGAGCAGTACTTC. Translated, it gives CASSLGTDYEQYF. Filled out from reference TRBV5-1 and TRBJ2-7, the complete variable domain reads KAGVTQTPRYLIKTRGQQVTLSCSPISGHRSVSWYQQTPGQGLQFLFEYFSETQRNKGNFPGRFSGRQFSNSRSEMNVSTLELGDSALYLCASSLGTDYEQYFGPGTRLTVT.

This clone showed up just once. The rearrangement uses TRBV9 and TRBJ1-1, with D uncertain. V lost 3 bases to trimming and J lost 3 bases, with 15 bases between them. CDR3 length: 15 residues. Germline CDR1 and CDR2: SGDLS and YYNGEE. The CDR3 DNA reads TGTGCCAGCAGCGCCCCCCCCGGGAGAGACACTGAAGCTTTCTTT. This encodes CASSAPPGRDTEAFF.

The chain is built from TRBV6-5 and TRBJ2-7; tentatively, D is TRBD1 or TRBD2 (6 bases each). Trimming stripped 6 bases from V and 3 bases from J, with 15 bases between. The CDR3 is 14 amino acids. Germline loops: CDR1 MNHEY, CDR2 SVGAGI. The CDR3 loop is CASSGGTYLYEQYF. The CDR3 nucleotides are TGTGCCAGCAGCGGCGGGACATACCTCTACGAGCAGTACTTC.

The V call is TRBV5-1, the J call TRBJ2-1; D unclear. Germline V CDR1 and CDR2: SGHRS, YFSETQ. The CDR3 contains 13 residues. V lost 1 base to trimming and J lost 8 bases, with 10 bases between them. For the CDR3, the DNA is TGCGCCAGCAGCTTGACCATCCTGGATGAGCAGTTCTTC. Its translation is CASSLTILDEQFF.

This clone showed up just once. This rearrangement joins TRBV15 to TRBJ1-2; 9 bases match TRBD1. The V and J ends lost 0 bases and 5 bases, in that order; junction bases with no gene match: 13. Germline V gives CDR1 LNHNV, CDR2 YYDKDF (reference sequence). The CDR3 contains 18 residues. The CDR3 DNA reads as TGTGCCACCAGCAGAGACTGGTCCGGGACAGGGAATTTGTATGGCTACACCTTC. Translation gives CATSRDWSGTGNLYGYTF.

The chain recombines TRBV19 with TRBJ2-7; possibly TRBD1 or TRBD2 for D (5 bases each). Germline CDR1 LNHDA, CDR2 SQIVND (reference sequence). The CDR3 has 15 residues. The V end was cut by 0 bases, the J end by 0 bases, with 9 bases between. The CDR3: CASSIDYGASYEQYF. CDR3 DNA sequence: TGTGCCAGTAGTATAGATTACGGGGCCTCCTACGAGCAGTACTTC. Variable domain in full (rest from reference TRBV19 and TRBJ2-7): DGGITQSPKYLFRKEGQNVTLSCEQNLNHDAMYWYRQDPGQGLRLIYYSQIVNDFQKGDIAEGYSVSREKKESFPLTVTSAQKNPTAFYLCASSIDYGASYEQYFGPGTRLTVT.

V gene TRBV5-4 combines with J gene TRBJ2-1; maybe TRBD2 (6 bases). Germline CDR1 reads SGHNT; CDR2 reads YYREEE (reference sequence). The CDR3 consists of 15 residues. V lost 0 bases to trimming and J lost 0 bases, with 7 bases between them. The chain's CDR3 is CASSLDGSSYNEQFF. CDR3 in DNA: TGTGCCAGCAGCTTGGACGGGAGCTCCTACAATGAGCAGTTCTTC.

This chain uses TRBV27 with TRBJ2-1; 9 bases line up with TRBD2. Germline V lookup: CDR1 MNHEY, CDR2 SMNVEV (reference sequence). The CDR3 totals 15 residues. The V and J ends lost 5 bases and 4 bases, in that order; junction bases with no gene match: 6. CDR3 DNA sequence: TGTGCCAGCAGTCTTAGCGGGAGCCCTTACAATGAGCAGTTCTTC. This codes for CASSLSGSPYNEQFF.

The rearrangement links TRBV7-9 to TRBJ2-3; D is unresolved. V dropped 5 bases and J dropped 2 bases, with 5 bases sitting between them. Germline CDR1 SEHNR, CDR2 FQNEAQ (reference sequence). The CDR3 is 12 amino acids. The CDR3 region is CASSLDTDTQYF. The CDR3 nucleotides are TGTGCCAGCAGCCTCGACACAGATACGCAGTATTTT.